Given below is one TCR beta chain in context. Its antigen is as yet unknown. The V gene's germline CDR1 is SGHRS and CDR2 YFSETQ. The CDR3 spans 13 residues. The V end lost 5 bases, the J end lost 2 bases, and 9 bases lay between the germline ends. This specimen comes from a study of early T cells in non-severe SARS-CoV-2 infection. Unique molecular identifiers were added to individual cDNA molecules. TCRdb passed the 5' RACE reads through MiXCR, listing each CDR3 protein once. The profile shows roughly 93,000 distinct CDR3 sequences, around 15% of them singletons. Study outcomes and limitations: A preference for anti-spike CD8 responses marked VDJdb matching, which missed private and CD4 specificities.

V usage is TRBV5-1 and J usage is TRBJ2-3; possible D gene TRBD2, 6 bases. Material: whole blood. The TCR comes from an adult who was a healthcare worker with PCR-confirmed SARS-CoV-2 infection or an uninfected control (not recorded which). CDR3 amino acids: CASRPGDTDTQYF. CDR3 coding DNA: TGCGCCAGCAGGCCGGGAGACACAGATACGCAGTATTTT.